This TCR beta chain was retrieved from a study of shared clonotypes between healthy human individuals. This clone was counted once. V shed 5 bases, J shed 5 bases, and the junction held 5 bases outside the gene matches. Looked up from germline, CDR1 is SGHVS and CDR2 is FNYEAQ. The CDR3 consists of 14 residues. Clones were read by immunoSEQ multiplex PCR, and TCRdb kept only the in-frame ones, dropping some. The sample has 2 million to 2.5 million clones; approximately 93% are singletons. Sequenced input: naive CD4+ T cells from PBMCs. Subset denoted: CD45RA+ positively selected. This clonotype was sampled from a man aged 18 to 29 in good health. Some clones in this sample may be carry-over from other donors' samples. The chain employs TRBV7-6 and TRBJ2-5; TRBD1 aligns across 10 bases. The CDR3 loop is CASSPGTGEETQYF. The CDR3 region has the DNA TGTGCCAGCAGCCCAGGGACAGGGGAGGAGACCCAGTACTTC.